Listed here is a single TCR beta chain. Its antigen is currently not known. Base-call qualities are not available, and no considerably larger clone is one nucleotide away. From the germline V gene, CDR1 is SGDLS and CDR2 is YYNGEE. Spanning cysteine to phenylalanine, the CDR3 consists of 14 amino acids. CDR3 DNA only is kept here, 42 bases in frame from base 1. Trimming accounts for 4 bases at V and 7 bases at J, while the number of junction bases matched to no gene is 11. One collaborating source in Seattle enrolled patients while the patients were actively infected and followed the patients over time throughout the course of disease. The collaborating institutions used their own protocols to collect whole blood in K2EDTA tubes. For TCRbeta analysis, collaborators shipped samples as frozen whole blood, isolated PBMCs, or DNA extracted from either of those sample types. This sample is drawn from a study of blood T cell repertoires in COVID-19 (dated by TCRdb to about 2020). Describing the broader study: Collaborator samples came from the United States, Italy and Spain and covered acute and convalescent phases of COVID-19. The prospective study material was composed of cDNA or gDNA derived from T cells, B-cell-depleted T cells, or PBMCs. Where available, HLA class I and class II types were obtained from metadata supplied by the sample provider rather than from assay-based typing. The repertoires were released in a freely available public database meant as a resource for research on the immune response to SARS-CoV-2. The samples were drawn from two sources: the first 160 participants of the ongoing ImmuneRACE study, and about 1,300 subjects contributed by 6 global collaborators. The sample metadata nearly always contained a de-identified subject ID, COVID-19 status, age in years and sex. The dataset comprised deeply sampled blood TCRbeta repertoires from subjects exposed to, actively infected with, or recovered from COVID-19.

Results and caveats for the whole study, not just this receptor: The quantity of clinical and demographic metadata differed by source and by participant and was supplied without curation.

TCRbeta CDR3 regions were amplified from genomic DNA by means of the immunoSEQ Assay, a bias-controlled multiplex PCR. Regarding the original processing steps: Nucleated cell counts per sample were estimated from amplification of reference gene primers within the assay. To quantify the absolute abundance of each unique TCRbeta CDR3 rearrangement, sequence reads were collapsed and filtered. For each sample, productive Simpson clonality was calculated by taking the square root of Simpson's diversity index across productive rearrangements. TCRdb stores this immuneACCESS table with in-frame sequences only. Part of the clones is absent; in the studies checked, under half of the shortfall reflects unresolved V genes, and no reason is known for the rest. For V, J and clone size, that table is used; D and trimming come from the DNA. Within this sample are 200,000 to 300,000 clones, with more than 80% of them counted one time only. Together, the top ten hold 7.5% to 8% of the sample.

Rearrangement joined TRBV9 to TRBJ2-7; a stretch of 7 junction bases matches TRBD1. This TCR came from a woman older than 75 with COVID-19, enrolled during active disease. Sequencing input: peripheral blood. The CDR3 protein is CASSPLDRAREQYF. Read as DNA, the sequence is TGTGCCAGCAGCCCCCTCGACAGGGCCCGAGAGCAGTACTTC.